This T cell receptor beta chain derives from a study of blood T cell repertoires in COVID-19. The germline V gene encodes CDR1 SGHNT and CDR2 YYREEE (reference sequence). There are 15 residues in the CDR3. V was pared by 5 bases and J by 1 base, with 15 bases between. Sequencing was performed with immunoSEQ multiplex PCR; in TCRdb, only in-frame clones are kept and a portion is missing. Of about 220,000 clones in the sample, about 91% were seen once. This sequence originates from a woman aged 40 to 50 with acute COVID-19. Specimen: PBMCs or T cells enriched from blood (not recorded which). The chain has TRBV5-4 and TRBJ1-1; D is possibly TRBD1 (6 bases). As DNA, the CDR3 is TGTGCCAGCAGACCGACCCCGACAGGGAACACTGAAGCTTTCTTT. The encoded protein is CASRPTPTGNTEAFF. Supplemented by reference TRBV5-4 and TRBJ1-1, the full variable domain reads ETGVTQSPTHLIKTRGQQVTLRCSSQSGHNTVSWYQQALGQGPQFIFQYYREEENGRGNFPPRFSGLQFPNYSSELNVNALELDDSALYLCASRPTPTGNTEAFFGQGTRLTVV.